These 9 T cell receptor beta chains were sequenced from one sample in a study of blood T cell repertoires in COVID-19. The protocol was immunoSEQ multiplex PCR, while the TCRdb copy is restricted to in-frame clones and leaves out a portion. The sample consists of fewer than 200,000 clones, around four fifths of them appearing once. The sample comprised peripheral blood. All receptors derive from a woman of 80 years or more with COVID-19, enrolled during active disease.

The V call is TRBV9, the J call TRBJ2-3; TRBD2 might be the D (6 bases). Germline V gene data show CDR1 as SGDLS and CDR2 as YYNGEE. V lost 2 bases and J 9 bases, leaving 16 bases between the germline ends. The CDR3 runs to 14 residues. CDR3 region: CASSVGGALKTQYF. The CDR3 DNA follows: TGTGCCAGCAGCGTTGGAGGGGCCCTTAAGACGCAGTATTTT.

V usage is TRBV6-5 and J usage is TRBJ1-2; a weak D match, TRBD1 (5 bases). CDR1 is MNHEY, CDR2 SVGAGI, per germline. Deletions cut 0 bases from V and 7 bases from J, with 12 bases between. The CDR3 is made up of 14 amino acids. The CDR3 loop reads CASSYSGGSRGYTF. In DNA form, the CDR3 reads TGTGCCAGCAGTTACTCGGGGGGGAGTCGTGGCTACACCTTC.

The chain recombines TRBV5-3 with TRBJ2-2; D is unclear. TRBV5-3 is designated an ORF whose function remains uncertain. Between the trimmed V and J ends, which lost 0 bases and 3 bases, there was a span of 15 bases. The CDR3 runs 17 residues. The CDR3 region is CARSLDLSNVDTGELFF. CDR3 DNA sequence: TGTGCCAGAAGCTTGGACTTATCAAATGTCGACACCGGGGAGCTGTTTTTT.

The chain is built from TRBV4-1 and TRBJ1-2; 12 bases map to TRBD1. The CDR3 runs 17 residues. V lost 4 bases, J lost 4 bases, and 10 bases stayed unmatched. Germline V lookup: CDR1 MGHRA, CDR2 YSYEKL. The CDR3 DNA sequence: TGCGCCAGCAGCCCCGGCGGGACAGGGGGCGGCTCCTATGGCTACACCTTC. Translated: CASSPGGTGGGSYGYTF.

V usage is TRBV3-1 (or the pseudogene TRBV3-2) and J usage is TRBJ2-7, with 10 positions matching TRBD2. Looked up from germline, CDR1 is LGHDT and CDR2 is YNNKEL (reference sequence). CDR3 length: 16 amino acids. V lost 4 bases, J lost 3 bases, and 9 bases stayed unmatched. The CDR3 nucleotides read TGTGCCAGCAGCCCACAGAGGGCTAGCGGGGGCTACGAGCAGTACTTC. Encoded protein: CASSPQRASGGYEQYF.

V usage is TRBV7-3 and J usage is TRBJ2-7; 7 nucleotides agree with TRBD1. CDR3 length: 13 amino acids. CDR1 and CDR2 (germline): SGHTA, FQGTGA. V lost 0 bases to trimming and J lost 6 bases; unmatched junction nucleotides: 2. The CDR3 sequence is CASSLTRGREQYF. In nucleotides, the CDR3 is TGTGCCAGCAGCTTAACAAGGGGGCGCGAGCAGTACTTC.

This chain links TRBV7-9 with TRBJ2-1; 10 bases match TRBD2. This CDR3 comprises 18 residues. Trimming cost V 5 bases and J 8 bases; bases outside gene matches: 18. Per germline, CDR1 SEHNR and CDR2 FQNEAQ (reference sequence). The CDR3 reads CASSNFPPASGSVYEQFF. CDR3 DNA: TGTGCCAGCAGCAATTTCCCCCCCGCTAGCGGGAGTGTCTATGAGCAGTTCTTC.

The chain couples TRBV5-4 to TRBJ1-2; D possibly corresponds to TRBD1 (5 bases). This CDR3 is built from 14 residues. V lost 1 base to trimming and J lost 3 bases, with 10 bases between them. From germline, CDR1 is SGHNT and CDR2 YYREEE (reference sequence). Here the CDR3 DNA reads TGTGCCAGCAGCTTGAAGGGGTCCCACTATGGCTACACCTTC. This translates into CASSLKGSHYGYTF.

The chain links TRBV2 to TRBJ1-5; 8 bases align to TRBD1. V lost 4 bases, J lost 1 base, and 3 bases stayed unmatched. The length of the CDR3 is 15 residues. CDR1 is SNHLY, CDR2 FYNNEI, per germline. Written as DNA, the CDR3 is TGTGCCAGCAGTGTGGACAGGGCAAGCAATCAGCCCCAGCATTTT. Protein: CASSVDRASNQPQHF.